This TCR beta chain was sequenced for a study of T cell repertoires in cytomegalovirus infection. At the level of the study: Well-studied HLA-B-restricted epitopes and recently identified HLA-C-restricted epitopes of CMV were both used in the study.

TCRdb reprocessed the reads via MiXCR and lists one record per CDR3 protein. This sample has about 920,000 distinct CDR3 sequences; roughly 30% occur once, and the top ten carry around an eighth. V shed 1 base and J shed 8 bases, with 17 bases lying between them. This CDR3 has 16 residues. CDR1 and CDR2 (germline): SGHTA, FQGNSA. This clonotype was seen at least ten times. The antigen remains unidentified. The TCR was taken from a human donor in good health (CMV status not recorded). Some clones in this sample may be carry-over from other donors' samples. The chain has TRBV7-2 and TRBJ2-2, with D possibly matching TRBD1 (6 bases). Here the sequenced sample was cultured CD8+ T cells from PBMCs, taken from culture after CMV antigen stimulation. The CDR3 spells CASSLVRRGDFGELFF. CDR3 bases: TGTGCCAGCAGCTTAGTGCGCAGGGGAGATTTTGGGGAGCTGTTTTTT.